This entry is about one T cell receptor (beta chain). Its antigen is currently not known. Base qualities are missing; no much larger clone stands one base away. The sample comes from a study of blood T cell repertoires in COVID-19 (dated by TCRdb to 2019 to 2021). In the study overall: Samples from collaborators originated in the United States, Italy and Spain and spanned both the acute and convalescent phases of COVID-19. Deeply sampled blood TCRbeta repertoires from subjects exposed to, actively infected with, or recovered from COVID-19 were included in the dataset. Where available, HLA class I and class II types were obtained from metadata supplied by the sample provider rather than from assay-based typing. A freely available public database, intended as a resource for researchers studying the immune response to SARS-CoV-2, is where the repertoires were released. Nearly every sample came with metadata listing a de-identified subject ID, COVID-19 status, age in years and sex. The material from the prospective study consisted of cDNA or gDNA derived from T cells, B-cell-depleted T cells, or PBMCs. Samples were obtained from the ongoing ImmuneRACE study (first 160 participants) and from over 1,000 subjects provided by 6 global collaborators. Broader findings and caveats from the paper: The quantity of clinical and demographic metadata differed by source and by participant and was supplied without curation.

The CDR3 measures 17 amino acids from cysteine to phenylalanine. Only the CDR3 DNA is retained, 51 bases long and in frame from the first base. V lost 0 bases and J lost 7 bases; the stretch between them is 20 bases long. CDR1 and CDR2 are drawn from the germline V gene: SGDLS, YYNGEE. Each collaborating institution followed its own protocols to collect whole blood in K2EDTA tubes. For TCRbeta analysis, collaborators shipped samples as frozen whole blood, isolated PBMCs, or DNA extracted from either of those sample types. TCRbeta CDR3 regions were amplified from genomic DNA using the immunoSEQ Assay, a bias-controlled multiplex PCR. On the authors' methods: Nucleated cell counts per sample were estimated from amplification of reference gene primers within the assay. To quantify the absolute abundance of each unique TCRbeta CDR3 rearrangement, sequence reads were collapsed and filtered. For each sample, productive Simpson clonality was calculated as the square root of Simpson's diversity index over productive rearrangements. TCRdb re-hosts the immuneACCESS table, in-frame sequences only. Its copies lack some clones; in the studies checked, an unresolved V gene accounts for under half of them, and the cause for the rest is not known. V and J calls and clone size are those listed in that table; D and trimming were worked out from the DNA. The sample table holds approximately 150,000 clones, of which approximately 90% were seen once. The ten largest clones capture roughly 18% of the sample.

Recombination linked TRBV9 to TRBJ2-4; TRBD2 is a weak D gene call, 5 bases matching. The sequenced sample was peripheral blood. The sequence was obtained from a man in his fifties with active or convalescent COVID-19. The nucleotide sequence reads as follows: TGTGCCAGCAGCGTAGGACCGGGGTCGCTAGCTGACAACATTCAGTACTTC. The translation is CASSVGPGSLADNIQYF. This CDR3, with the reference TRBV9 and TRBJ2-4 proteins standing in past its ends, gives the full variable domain DSGVTQTPKHLITATGQRVTLRCSPRSGDLSVYWYQQSLDQGLQFLIQYYNGEERAKGNILERFSAQQFPDLHSELNLSSLELGDSALYFCASSVGPGSLADNIQYFGAGTRLSVL.